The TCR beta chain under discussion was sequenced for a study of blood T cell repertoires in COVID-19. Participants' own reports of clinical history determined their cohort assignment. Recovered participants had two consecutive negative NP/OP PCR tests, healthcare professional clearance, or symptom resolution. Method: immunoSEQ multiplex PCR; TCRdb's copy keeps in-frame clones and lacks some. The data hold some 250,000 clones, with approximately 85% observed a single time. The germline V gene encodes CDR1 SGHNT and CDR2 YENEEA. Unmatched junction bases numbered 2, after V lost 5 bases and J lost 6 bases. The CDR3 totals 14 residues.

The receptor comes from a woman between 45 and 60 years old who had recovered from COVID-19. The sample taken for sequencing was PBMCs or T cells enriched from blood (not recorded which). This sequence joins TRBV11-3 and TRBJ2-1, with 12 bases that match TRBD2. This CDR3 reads CASSPGLAGNEQFF. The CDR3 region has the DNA TGTGCCAGCAGCCCGGGACTAGCGGGCAATGAGCAGTTCTTC.